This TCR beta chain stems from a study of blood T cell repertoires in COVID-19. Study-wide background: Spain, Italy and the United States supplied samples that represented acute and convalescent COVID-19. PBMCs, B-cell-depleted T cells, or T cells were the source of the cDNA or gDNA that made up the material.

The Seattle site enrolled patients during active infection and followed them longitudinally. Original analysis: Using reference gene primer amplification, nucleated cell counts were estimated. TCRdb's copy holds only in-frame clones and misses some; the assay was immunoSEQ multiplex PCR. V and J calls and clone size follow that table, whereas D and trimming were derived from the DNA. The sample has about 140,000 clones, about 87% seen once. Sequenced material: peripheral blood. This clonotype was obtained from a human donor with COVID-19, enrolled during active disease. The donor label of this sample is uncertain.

The CDR3 region has the DNA TGTGCCAGCAGTGAACCCGACAGGGGGGAGCTGTTTTTT. Protein sequence: CASSEPDRGELFF. J is TRBJ2-2 and V is TRBV25-1, with TRBD1 as a possible D gene (6 bases). The CDR3 has 13 residues. V was trimmed by 2 bases and J by 8 bases, leaving 9 bases between them. Germline V gene data show CDR1 as MGHDK and CDR2 as SYGVNS.